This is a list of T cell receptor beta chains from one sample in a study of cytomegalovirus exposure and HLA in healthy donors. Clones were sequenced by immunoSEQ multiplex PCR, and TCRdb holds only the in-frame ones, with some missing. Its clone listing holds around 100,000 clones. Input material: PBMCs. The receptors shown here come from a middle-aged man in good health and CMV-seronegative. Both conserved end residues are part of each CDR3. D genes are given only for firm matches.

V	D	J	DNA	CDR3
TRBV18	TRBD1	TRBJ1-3	TGTGCCAGCTCAAAACTGGGACAGGGAAGCTCTGGAAACACCATATATTTT	CASSKLGQGSSGNTIYF
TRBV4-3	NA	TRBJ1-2	TGCGCCAGCAGCCAAGATATGCTCCGGGGAGAGTTTAACTATGGCTACACCTTC	CASSQDMLRGEFNYGYTF
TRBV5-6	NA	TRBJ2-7	TGTGCCAGCAGCTCCACTGGGCGCTACGAGCAGTACTTC	CASSSTGRYEQYF
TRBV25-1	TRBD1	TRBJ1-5	TGTGCCAGCCATTGGACAGGGTGTCAGCCCCAGCATTTT	CASHWTGCQPQHF
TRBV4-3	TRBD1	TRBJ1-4	TGCGCCAGCAGCCGGCTGACAGGGGATTTTAATGAAAAACTGTTTTTT	CASSRLTGDFNEKLFF
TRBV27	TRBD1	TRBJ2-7	TGTGCCAGCAAGGACAGGGGGACAACGGCGACCTACGAGCAGTACTTC	CASKDRGTTATYEQYF
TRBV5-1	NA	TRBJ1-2	TGCGCCAGCAGCTTGGCCGCAGGCTTATCCTATGGCTACACCTTC	CASSLAAGLSYGYTF
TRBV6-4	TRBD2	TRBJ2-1	TGTGCCAGCAGTGTACTAGCGGGGTACAATGAGCAGTTCTTC	CASSVLAGYNEQFF
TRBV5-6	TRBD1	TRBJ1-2	TGTGCCAGCAGCTTGCGTTCGACAGGGGGCTTCAGGTATGGCTACACCTTC	CASSLRSTGGFRYGYTF
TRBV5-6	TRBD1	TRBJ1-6	TGTGCCAGCAGGCCCGGGACAGTTAATTCACCCCTCCACTTT	CASRPGTVNSPLHF
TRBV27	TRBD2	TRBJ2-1	TGTGCCAGCAGTTTATCAGCCAATAGGGGACTAAATGAGCAGTTCTTC	CASSLSANRGLNEQFF
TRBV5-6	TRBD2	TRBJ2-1	TGTGCCAGCAGCTTGGGAGGTGGGGCGGGGGTTGAGCAGTTCTTC	CASSLGGGAGVEQFF
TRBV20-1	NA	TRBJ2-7	TGCAGTGCTCCTCGCGTCCACGAGCAGTACTTC	CSAPRVHEQYF
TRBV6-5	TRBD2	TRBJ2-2	TGTGCCAGCACGGGTAGCGGGAATTTCGGGGAGCTGTTTTTT	CASTGSGNFGELFF
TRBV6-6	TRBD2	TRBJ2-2	TGTGCCAGCGCTAGCGGGAGTGAGTACACCGGGGAGCTGTTTTTT	CASASGSEYTGELFF
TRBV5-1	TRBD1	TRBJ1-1	TGCGCCAGCCGCCGTACTCCCGGGGCCGGGACAGAGAACACTGAAGCTTTCTTT	CASRRTPGAGTENTEAFF
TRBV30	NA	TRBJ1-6	TGTGCCTGGAGTGTACCCAGGGTCCATAATTCACCCCTCCACTTT	CAWSVPRVHNSPLHF
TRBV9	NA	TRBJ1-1	TGTGCCAGCAGCGTAACGGGAAGTAACACTGAAGCTTTCTTT	CASSVTGSNTEAFF
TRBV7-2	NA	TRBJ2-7	TGTGCCAGCAGCTTAGAGCGGACGATCTACGAGCAGTACTTC	CASSLERTIYEQYF
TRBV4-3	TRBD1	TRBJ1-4	TGCGCCAGCAGCCAAGATCGCGGACAGGGTGAAAAACTGTTTTTT	CASSQDRGQGEKLFF
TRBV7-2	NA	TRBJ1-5	TGTGCCAGCAGCTTAGAATACGGTAGCAATCAGCCCCAGCATTTT	CASSLEYGSNQPQHF
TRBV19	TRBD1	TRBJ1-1	TGTGCCAGCACCACGGGACAGGGAGGTTGGATGCTTTCTAACACTGAAGCTTTCTTT	CASTTGQGGWMLSNTEAFF
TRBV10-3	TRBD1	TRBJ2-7	TGTGCCATCAGTTCCGACAGGGTTAATTACGAGCAGTACTTC	CAISSDRVNYEQYF
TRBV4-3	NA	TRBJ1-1	TGCGCCAGCAGCCAAGTGCGAGTTGGTGAAGCTTTCTTT	CASSQVRVGEAFF
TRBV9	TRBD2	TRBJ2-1	TGTGCCAGCAGCGTAGCCGGACTAGAGACCTACAATGAGCAGTTCTTC	CASSVAGLETYNEQFF
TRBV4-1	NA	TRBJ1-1	TGCGCCAGCAGCCAAGTCCCGGGGGGCACTGAAGCTTTCTTT	CASSQVPGGTEAFF
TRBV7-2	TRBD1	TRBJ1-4	TGTGCCAGCAGCCGCGACAGGGCTTCTAATGAAAAACTGTTTTTT	CASSRDRASNEKLFF
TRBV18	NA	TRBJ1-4	TGTGCCAGCTCACCCTTGGGGGGAACTAATGAAAAACTGTTTTTT	CASSPLGGTNEKLFF
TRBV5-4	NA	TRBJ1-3	TGTGCCAGCAGCTTGGGACCGTCGGCGGGCACCATATATTTT	CASSLGPSAGTIYF
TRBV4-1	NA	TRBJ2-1	TGCGCCAGCAGCCGACCCGACTCCGCGGTCTACAATGAGCAGTTCTTC	CASSRPDSAVYNEQFF
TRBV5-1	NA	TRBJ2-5	TGCGCCAGCACCCCAGGGGTTTTAGAGACCCAGTACTTC	CASTPGVLETQYF
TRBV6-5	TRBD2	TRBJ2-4	TGTGCCAGCAGCAAAGCGGGAGCCAACATTCAGTACTTC	CASSKAGANIQYF
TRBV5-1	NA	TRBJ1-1	TGCGCCAGCAGACCTAGTGGCGTTAACACTGAAGCTTTCTTT	CASRPSGVNTEAFF
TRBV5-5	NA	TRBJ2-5	TGTGCCAGCAGCCTCACCGCGGGGCAGGAGACCCAGTACTTC	CASSLTAGQETQYF
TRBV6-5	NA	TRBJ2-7	TGTGCCAGCAGTTACTCTCGTCAGCGCGGTGACTACGAGCAGTACTTC	CASSYSRQRGDYEQYF
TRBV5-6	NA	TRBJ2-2	TGTGCCAGCACCGAAAGTCGAGAAACCGGGGAGCTGTTTTTT	CASTESRETGELFF
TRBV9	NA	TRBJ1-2	TGTGCCAGCAGCGGGGGGGGGAGCTATGGCTACACCTTC	CASSGGGSYGYTF
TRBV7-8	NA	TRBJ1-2	TGTGCCAGCAGCTTAGTAGCGGGGGGGGACTATGGCTACACCTTC	CASSLVAGGDYGYTF
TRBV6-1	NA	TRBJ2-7	TGTGCCAGCACTGGGATGTTCGGGGGTTCACCCGAGCAGTACTTC	CASTGMFGGSPEQYF
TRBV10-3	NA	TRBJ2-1	TGTGCCATCTCAAACAGTTCCTACAATGAGCAGTTCTTC	CAISNSSYNEQFF
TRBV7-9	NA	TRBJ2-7	TGTGCCAGCAGCATCGACACCCGCGAGCAGTACTTC	CASSIDTREQYF
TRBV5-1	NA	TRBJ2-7	TGCGCCAGCAGCGGGACATCTCCCTACGAGCAGTACTTC	CASSGTSPYEQYF
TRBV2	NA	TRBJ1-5	TGTGCCAGCAGTGGGAGATGGACAGCTCTCGAGCAGCCCCAGCATTTT	CASSGRWTALEQPQHF